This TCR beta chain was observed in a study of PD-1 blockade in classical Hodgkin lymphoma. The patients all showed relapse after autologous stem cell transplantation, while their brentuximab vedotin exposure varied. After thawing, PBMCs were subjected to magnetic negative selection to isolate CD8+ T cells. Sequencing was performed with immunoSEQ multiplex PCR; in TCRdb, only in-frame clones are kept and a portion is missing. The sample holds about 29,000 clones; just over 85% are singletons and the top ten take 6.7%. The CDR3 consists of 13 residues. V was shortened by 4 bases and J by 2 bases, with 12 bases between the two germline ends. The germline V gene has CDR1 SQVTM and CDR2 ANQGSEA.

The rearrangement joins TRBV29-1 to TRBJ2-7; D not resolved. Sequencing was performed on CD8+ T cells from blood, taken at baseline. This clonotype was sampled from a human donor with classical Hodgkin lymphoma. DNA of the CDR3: TGCAGCGTTGGAAGGGAAATACCCTACGAGCAGTACTTC. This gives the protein CSVGREIPYEQYF.